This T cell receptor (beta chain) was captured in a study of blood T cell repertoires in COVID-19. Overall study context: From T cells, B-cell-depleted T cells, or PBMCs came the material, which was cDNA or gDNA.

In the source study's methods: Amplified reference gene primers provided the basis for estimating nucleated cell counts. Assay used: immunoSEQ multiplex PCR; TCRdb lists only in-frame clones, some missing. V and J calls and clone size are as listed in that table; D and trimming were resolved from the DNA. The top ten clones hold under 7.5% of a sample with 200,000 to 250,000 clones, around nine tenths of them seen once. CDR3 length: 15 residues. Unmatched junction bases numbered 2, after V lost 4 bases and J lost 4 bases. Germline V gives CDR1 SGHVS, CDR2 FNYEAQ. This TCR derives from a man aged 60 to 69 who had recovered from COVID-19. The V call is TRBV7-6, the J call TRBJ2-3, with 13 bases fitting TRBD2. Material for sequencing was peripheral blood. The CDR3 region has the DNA TGTGCCAGCAGCTGGACTAGCGGGAGCGCAGATACGCAGTATTTT. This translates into CASSWTSGSADTQYF.